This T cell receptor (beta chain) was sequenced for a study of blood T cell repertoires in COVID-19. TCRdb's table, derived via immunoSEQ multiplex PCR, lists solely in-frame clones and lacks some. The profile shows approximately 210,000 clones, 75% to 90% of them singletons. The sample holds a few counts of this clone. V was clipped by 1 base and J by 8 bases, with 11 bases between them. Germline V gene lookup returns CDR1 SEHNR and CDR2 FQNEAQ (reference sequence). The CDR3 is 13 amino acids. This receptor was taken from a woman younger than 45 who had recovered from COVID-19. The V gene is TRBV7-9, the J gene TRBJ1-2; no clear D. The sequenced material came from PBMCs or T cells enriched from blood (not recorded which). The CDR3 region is CASSLEPAGGYTF. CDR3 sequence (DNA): TGTGCCAGCAGCTTAGAACCCGCCGGGGGCTACACCTTC.